This T cell receptor (beta chain) was recorded in a study of early T cells in non-severe SARS-CoV-2 infection. For the study at large: Whole-blood bulk RNA, unsorted, was sequenced, and chains were unpaired.

The CDR3 is 14 residues long. CDR1 is SGHTA and CDR2 is FQGNSA in the germline V gene. The V and J ends lost 3 bases and 5 bases respectively, with 13 bases between them. This clonotype has ten or more counts. The target antigen is unknown. Study-level points and caveats: The matching step, a VDJdb search, favored anti-spike CD8 responses and missed private and CD4 specificities.

Individual cDNA molecules were tagged with unique molecular identifiers, the study reported. TCRdb called the 5' RACE reads again in MiXCR, with one record for every CDR3 protein. The sample records around 86,000 distinct CDR3 sequences, under 15% being singletons. This rearrangement joins TRBV7-2 to TRBJ2-5, with D perhaps matching TRBD2 (7 bases). Material for sequencing was whole blood. The TCR was taken from an adult who was a healthcare worker with PCR-confirmed SARS-CoV-2 infection or an uninfected control (not recorded which). Here the CDR3 DNA reads TGTGCCAGCAGCTTCGCGGGGGCCGCGGAGACCCAGTACTTC. Protein: CASSFAGAAETQYF.